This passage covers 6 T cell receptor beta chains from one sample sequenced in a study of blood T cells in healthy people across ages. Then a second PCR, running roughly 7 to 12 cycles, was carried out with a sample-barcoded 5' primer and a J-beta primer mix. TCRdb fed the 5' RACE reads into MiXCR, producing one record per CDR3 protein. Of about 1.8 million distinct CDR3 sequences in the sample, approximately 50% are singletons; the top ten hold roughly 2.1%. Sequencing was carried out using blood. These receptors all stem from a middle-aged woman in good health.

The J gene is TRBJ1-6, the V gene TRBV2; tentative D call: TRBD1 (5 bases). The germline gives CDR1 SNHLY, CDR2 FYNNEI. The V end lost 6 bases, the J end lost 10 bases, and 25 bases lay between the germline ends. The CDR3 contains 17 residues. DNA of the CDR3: TGTGCCAGCAGGTTAACCGGGACCGGAGCCTTTTCCTCACCCCTCCACTTT. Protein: CASRLTGTGAFSSPLHF.

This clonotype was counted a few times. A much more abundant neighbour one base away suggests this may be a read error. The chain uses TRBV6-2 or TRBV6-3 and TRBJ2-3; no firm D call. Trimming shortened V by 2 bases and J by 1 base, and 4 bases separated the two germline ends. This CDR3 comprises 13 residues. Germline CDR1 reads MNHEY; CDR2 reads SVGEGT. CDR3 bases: TGTGCCAGCAGTTACGAGGGCACAGATACGCAGTATTTT. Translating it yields CASSYEGTDTQYF.

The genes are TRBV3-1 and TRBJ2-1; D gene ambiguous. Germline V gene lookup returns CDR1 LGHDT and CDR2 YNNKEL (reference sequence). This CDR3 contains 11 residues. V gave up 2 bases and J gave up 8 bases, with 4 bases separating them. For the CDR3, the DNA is TGTGCCAGCAGCCAACGCTATGAGCAGTTCTTC. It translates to CASSQRYEQFF.

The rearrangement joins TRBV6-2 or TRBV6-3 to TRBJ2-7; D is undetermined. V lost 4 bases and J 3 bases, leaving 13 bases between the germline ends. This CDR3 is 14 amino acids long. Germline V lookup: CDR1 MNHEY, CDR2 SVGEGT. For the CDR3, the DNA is TGTGCCAGCAGTTCCATAAGACGGGTCTACGAGCAGTACTTC. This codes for CASSSIRRVYEQYF.

CDR3 sequence reads: CASSFGTSGLSPLHF. The CDR3, as DNA: TGTGCCAGCAGCTTTGGGACATCGGGTCTGTCACCCCTCCACTTT. The rearrangement links TRBV7-2 to TRBJ1-6; weak D call: TRBD1 (6 bases). The CDR3 covers 15 residues. Germline lookup yields CDR1 SGHTA and CDR2 FQGNSA. Trimming stripped 3 bases from V and 10 bases from J, with 16 bases between. The variable domain in full, completed from reference TRBV7-2 and TRBJ1-6, reads GAGVSQSPSNKVTEKGKDVELRCDPISGHTALYWYRQSLGQGLEFLIYFQGNSAPDKSGLPSDRFSAERTGGSVSTLTIQRTQQEDSAVYLCASSFGTSGLSPLHFGNGTRLTVT.

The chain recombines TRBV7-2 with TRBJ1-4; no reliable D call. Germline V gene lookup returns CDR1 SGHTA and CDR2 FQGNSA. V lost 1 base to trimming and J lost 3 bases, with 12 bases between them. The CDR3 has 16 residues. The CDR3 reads CASSLGGRGSNEKLFF. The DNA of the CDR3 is TGTGCCAGCAGCTTAGGCGGTAGAGGGTCTAATGAAAAACTGTTTTTT.